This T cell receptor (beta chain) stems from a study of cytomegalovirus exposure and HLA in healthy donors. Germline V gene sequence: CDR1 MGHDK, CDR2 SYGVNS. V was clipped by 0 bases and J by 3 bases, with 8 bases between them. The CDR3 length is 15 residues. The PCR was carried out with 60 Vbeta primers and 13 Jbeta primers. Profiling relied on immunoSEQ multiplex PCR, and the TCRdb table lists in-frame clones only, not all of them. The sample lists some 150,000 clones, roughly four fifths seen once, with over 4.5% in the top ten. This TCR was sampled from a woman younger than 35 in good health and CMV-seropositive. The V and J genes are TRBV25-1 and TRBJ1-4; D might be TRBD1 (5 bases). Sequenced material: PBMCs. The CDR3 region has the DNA TGTGCCAGCAGTGAATACGGGGGGGCTAATGAAAAACTGTTTTTT. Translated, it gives CASSEYGGANEKLFF.